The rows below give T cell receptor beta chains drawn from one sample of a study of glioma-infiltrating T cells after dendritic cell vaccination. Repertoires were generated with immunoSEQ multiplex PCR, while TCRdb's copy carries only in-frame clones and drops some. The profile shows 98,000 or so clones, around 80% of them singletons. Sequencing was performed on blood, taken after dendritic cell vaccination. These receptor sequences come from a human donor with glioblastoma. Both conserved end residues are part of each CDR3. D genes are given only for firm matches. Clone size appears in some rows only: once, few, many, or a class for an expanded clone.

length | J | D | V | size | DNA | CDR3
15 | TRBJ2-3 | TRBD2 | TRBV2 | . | TGTGCCAGTTCGACTAGCGGGGGGGACACAGATACGCAGTATTTT | CASSTSGGDTDTQYF
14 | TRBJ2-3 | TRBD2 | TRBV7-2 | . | TGTGCCAGCAGCTCTAGCGGGGGGGTGGATACGCAGTATTTT | CASSSSGGVDTQYF
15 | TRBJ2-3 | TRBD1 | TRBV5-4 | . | TGTGCCAGCAGCTTCCCGGGACAGGACACAGATACGCAGTATTTT | CASSFPGQDTDTQYF
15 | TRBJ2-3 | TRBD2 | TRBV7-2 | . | TGTGCCAGCAGCCCTCGGGGGGGGTACACAGATACGCAGTATTTT | CASSPRGGYTDTQYF
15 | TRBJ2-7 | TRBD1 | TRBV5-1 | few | TGCGCCAGCAGCAGGGACCCGGGACAGCCCTACGAGCAGTACTTC | CASSRDPGQPYEQYF
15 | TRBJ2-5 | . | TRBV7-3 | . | TGTGCCAGCAGCCCTAGTCGGGGGGCCTTGGAGACCCAGTACTTC | CASSPSRGALETQYF
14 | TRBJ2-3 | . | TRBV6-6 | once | TGTGCCAGCATGTTCGAGTTTGGTGGAGATACGCAGTATTTT | CASMFEFGGDTQYF
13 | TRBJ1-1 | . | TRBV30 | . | TGTGCCTGGAGTGTGGGAGGGTACACTGAAGCTTTCTTT | CAWSVGGYTEAFF
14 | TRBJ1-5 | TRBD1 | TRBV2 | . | TGTGCCAGCAGCAGGGACAGCACCAATCAGCCCCAGCATTTT | CASSRDSTNQPQHF
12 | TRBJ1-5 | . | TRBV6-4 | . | TGTGCCAGGAGGGAGAGCAATCAGCCCCAGCATTTT | CARRESNQPQHF
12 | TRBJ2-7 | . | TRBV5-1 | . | TGCGCCAGCAGCTCCCCAGGGTACGAGCAGTACTTC | CASSSPGYEQYF
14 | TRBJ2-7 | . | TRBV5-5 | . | TGTGCCAGCAGCTTGGAAACCTGGAGCTACGAGCAGTACTTC | CASSLETWSYEQYF
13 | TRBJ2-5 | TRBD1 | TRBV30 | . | TGTGCCTATGGACAGGGGACCCAAGAGACCCAGTACTTC | CAYGQGTQETQYF
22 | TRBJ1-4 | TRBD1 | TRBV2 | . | TGTGCCAGCCTCCCGTTGGGACAGGGATACCATCTGGATACGAAGGCTAATGAAAAACTGTTTTTT | CASLPLGQGYHLDTKANEKLFF
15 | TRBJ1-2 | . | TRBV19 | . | TGTGCCAGTAGTATAGCTACAGGGACCGACTATGGCTACACCTTC | CASSIATGTDYGYTF
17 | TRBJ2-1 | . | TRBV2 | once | TGTGCCAGCAGAGCCGGGTTTGGGGGGAGCTCCTACAATGAGCAGTTCTTC | CASRAGFGGSSYNEQFF
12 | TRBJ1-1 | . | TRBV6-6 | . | TGTGCCAGCATGAGAAGGAACACTGAAGCTTTCTTT | CASMRRNTEAFF
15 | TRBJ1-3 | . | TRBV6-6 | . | TGTGCCAGCAGCATAACAGGGAGCTCTGGAAACACCATATATTTT | CASSITGSSGNTIYF
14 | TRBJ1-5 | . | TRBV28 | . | TGTGCCTTGCACGCCGGAGGTAGCAATCAGCCCCAGCATTTT | CALHAGGSNQPQHF
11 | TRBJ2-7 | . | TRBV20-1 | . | TGCAGTGCTAGATCCGGCTACGAGCAGTACTTC | CSARSGYEQYF
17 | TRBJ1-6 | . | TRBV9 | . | TGTGCCAGCAGCACCACGTCGGGGGGGGGCAGGAATTCACCCCTCCACTTT | CASSTTSGGGRNSPLHF
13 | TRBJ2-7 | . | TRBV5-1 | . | TGCGCCAGCAGCTTTGGACAAACCTACGAGCAGTACTTC | CASSFGQTYEQYF
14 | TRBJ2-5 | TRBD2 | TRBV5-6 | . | TGTGCCAGCAGCGCCGGGACTATCGAGAAGACCCAGTACTTC | CASSAGTIEKTQYF
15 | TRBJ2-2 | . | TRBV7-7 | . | TGTGCTAGCAGCTTAGGTAGCGGAAACACCGGGGAGCTGTTTTTT | CASSLGSGNTGELFF
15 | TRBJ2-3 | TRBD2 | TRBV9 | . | TGTGCCAGCAGCCTTTCAGCGGGGGGCACAAATACGCAGTATTTT | CASSLSAGGTNTQYF
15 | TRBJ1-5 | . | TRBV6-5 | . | TGTGCCAGCAGCCGTACAGCTTATAGCAATCAGCCCCAGCATTTT | CASSRTAYSNQPQHF
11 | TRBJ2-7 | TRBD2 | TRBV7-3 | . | TGTGCCAGCAGCTTAAGGGCGGGAGAGTACTTC | CASSLRAGEYF
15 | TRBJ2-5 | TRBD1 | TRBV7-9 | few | TGTGCCAGCAGCCCGGTCTCAGGGGGTCAAGAGACCCAGTACTTC | CASSPVSGGQETQYF
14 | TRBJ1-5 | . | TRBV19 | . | TGTGCCAGTAGCGGGGGGGTCGGAAATCAGCCCCAGCATTTT | CASSGGVGNQPQHF
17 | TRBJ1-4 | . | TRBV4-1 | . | TGCGCCAGCAGCCAAGATTTAGGGGCAGGTGGTCGGGAAAAACTGTTTTTT | CASSQDLGAGGREKLFF
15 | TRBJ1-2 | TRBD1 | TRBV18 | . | TGTGCCAGCTCACCACCGGGCAAAGGGGGCCGTGGCTACACCTTC | CASSPPGKGGRGYTF
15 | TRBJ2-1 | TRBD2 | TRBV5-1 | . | TGCGCCAGCAGCTTGGTAGCGGGAGTCTACAATGAGCAGTTCTTC | CASSLVAGVYNEQFF
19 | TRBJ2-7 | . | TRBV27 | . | TGTGCCAGCAGTTTATCAGGAGGCGGCGTGGGGGCTATCTCCTACGAGCAGTACTTC | CASSLSGGGVGAISYEQYF
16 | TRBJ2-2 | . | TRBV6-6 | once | TGTGCCAGCAGCCCAAGCGGAAGAGCAGGCACCGGGGAGCTGTTTTTT | CASSPSGRAGTGELFF
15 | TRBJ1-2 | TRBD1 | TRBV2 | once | TGTGCCAGCAGTGAATCGCGAGACAGGGTAAATGGCTACACCTTC | CASSESRDRVNGYTF
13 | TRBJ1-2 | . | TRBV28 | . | TGTGCCAGCAGTTTAGCCAGGGGCTATGGCTACACCTTC | CASSLARGYGYTF
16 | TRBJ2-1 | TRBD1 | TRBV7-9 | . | TGTGCCAGCACCTTCCGACAGGGGGCAGCCTACAATGAGCAGTTCTTC | CASTFRQGAAYNEQFF
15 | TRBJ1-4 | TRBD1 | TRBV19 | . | TGTGCCAGTAGGGACCGACAGGGGGCAGGTGAAAAACTGTTTTTT | CASRDRQGAGEKLFF
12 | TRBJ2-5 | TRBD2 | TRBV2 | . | TGTGCCAGCAGCGAGACTAGCGAGACCCAGTACTTC | CASSETSETQYF
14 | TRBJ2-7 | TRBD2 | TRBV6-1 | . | TGTGCCAGCAGTGACACGGGGGGATACTACGAGCAGTACTTC | CASSDTGGYYEQYF
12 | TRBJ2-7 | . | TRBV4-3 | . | TGCGCCAGCAGCCACCAGGGTGGCGAGCAGTACTTC | CASSHQGGEQYF
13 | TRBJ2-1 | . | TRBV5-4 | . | TGTGCCAGCAATCCCGGCACTACCGATGAGCAGTTCTTC | CASNPGTTDEQFF
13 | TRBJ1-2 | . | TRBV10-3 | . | TGTGCCATCAGCCGGGACTCCACCTATGGCTACACCTTC | CAISRDSTYGYTF
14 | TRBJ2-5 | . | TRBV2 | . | TGTGCCAGCAGTCCCGGGACACACCAAGAGACCCAGTACTTC | CASSPGTHQETQYF
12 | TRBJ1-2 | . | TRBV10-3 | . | TGTGCCATCGGTATCGGCAGGGGTGCCTACACCTTC | CAIGIGRGAYTF